The sequence of this T cell receptor (beta chain) was determined in a study of cytomegalovirus exposure and HLA in healthy donors. Looking at the study overall: Samples from HLA-typed donors yielded 65 million to 85 million unique TCRs in an early data release.

The CDR3 contains 13 residues. Trimming took 3 bases from V and 6 from J, leaving 11 bases between them. CDR1 is MDHEN and CDR2 is SYDVKM in the germline V gene. PCR employed 60 Vbeta and 13 Jbeta primers. The data were produced by immunoSEQ multiplex PCR, yet TCRdb's version contains in-frame clones alone and is incomplete. In all, the sample yields approximately 120,000 clones. As concerns this clone: Its specificity is not known.

Study results and caveats: Accurate HLA-A and HLA-B prediction from TCR beta sequences was reported for most subjects. In an earlier analysis, in roughly 580 donors, most V segments appeared productive either ~87% or ~30% of the time. The study dropped some indistinguishable V segments, TRBV6-2 and TRBV6-3 among them.

Sequencing was done on a sample of PBMCs. The chain uses TRBV28 and TRBJ1-2; D unclear. This sequence originates from a woman aged 55 to 70 in good health and CMV-seronegative. In DNA form, the CDR3 reads TGTGCCAGCAGTTTGACGGCGACTAATGGCTACACCTTC. As protein: CASSLTATNGYTF.